This note documents a single T cell receptor (beta chain) sequence. This sample was included in a study of CD8 T cells in Susac syndrome. All included Susac syndrome patients satisfied recently defined diagnostic criteria for definite or probable disease. An input of about 0.45 to 1 ug of RNA was subjected to reverse transcription using random hexamers. Multiplex immunoSEQ PCR targeted 54 Vbeta and 13 Jbeta TCR beta segments. TCRdb analysed the immunoSEQ multiplex PCR reads with MiXCR anew, one entry per CDR3 protein. The profile covers 55,000 to 80,000 distinct CDR3 sequences, with roughly 93% appearing a single time and about 0.14% taken by the ten largest. In germline, CDR1 is DFQATT, CDR2 SNEGSKA (reference sequence). This CDR3 spans 11 amino acids. V was trimmed by 6 bases and J by 0 bases, leaving 5 bases between them.

The clonotype originates from a human donor with Susac syndrome. The chain employs TRBV20-1 and TRBJ1-1; D remains unclear. Specimen: CD4+ T cells from PBMCs. DNA of the CDR3: TGCAGTGCCCCCTTGAACACTGAAGCTTTCTTT. Translated: CSAPLNTEAFF.